These 15 T cell receptor beta chains share one sample of origin, sequenced in a study of T cells in Graves' hyperthyroidism and ophthalmopathy. There were TCR beta CDR3 regions amplified from RNA transcripts. During a first-round RT-PCR of the TCR CDR3, the HTBI primer set was used. From the multiplex PCR reads, TCRdb called clonotypes with MiXCR, one entry per CDR3 protein. This sample has about 600,000 distinct CDR3 sequences; 13% to 15% occur once, and the top ten carry less than 9%. Material for sequencing was blood. The receptors originated from a woman aged 18-30 years with Graves' ophthalmopathy.

V and J are TRBV19 and TRBJ1-5; 8 nucleotides match TRBD1. Germline-derived CDR1 and CDR2 are LNHDA and SQIVND (reference sequence). Germline trimming cut 8 bases from V and 0 bases from J; bases unmatched to any gene: 3. This CDR3 is built from 14 residues. The CDR3 sequence: CASWTGNSNQPQHF. The CDR3 nucleotides are TGTGCCAGTTGGACAGGGAATAGCAATCAGCCCCAGCATTTT.

This clonotype was counted between two and nine times. The chain recombines TRBV4-3 with TRBJ2-2; D remains unclear. V was cut by 1 base and J by 4 bases, with 7 bases left in between. In germline, CDR1 is LGHNA, CDR2 YSLEER. The CDR3 runs 14 residues. The CDR3 coding sequence is TGCGCCAGCAGCCAAGGTCTACCCACCGGGGAGCTGTTTTTT. Its translation: CASSQGLPTGELFF.

This clonotype has ten or more counts. The chain recombines TRBV28 with TRBJ1-1; unclear D gene. V lost 3 bases and J lost 4, with 6 bases in between. Germline V gene lookup returns CDR1 MDHEN and CDR2 SYDVKM. The CDR3 is made up of 12 amino acids. The CDR3: CASSFKVTEAFF. CDR3 nucleotide sequence: TGTGCCAGCAGTTTCAAGGTCACTGAAGCTTTCTTT.

This clonotype has only a few counts. J is TRBJ2-4 and V is TRBV7-9; a possible D gene is TRBD2 (6 bases). The CDR3 is 17 amino acids. Trimming stripped 0 bases from V and 2 bases from J, with 14 bases between. Germline V gives CDR1 SEHNR, CDR2 FQNEAQ (reference sequence). The CDR3 protein is CASSLAGGRWTKNIQYF. For the CDR3, the DNA is TGTGCCAGCAGCTTAGCGGGTGGGAGGTGGACCAAAAACATTCAGTACTTC.

This chain joins TRBV7-6 and TRBJ1-2; TRBD1 matches at 8 bases. The CDR3 runs to 15 residues. Trimming removed 5 bases from V and 6 bases from J; junction bases left unmatched: 11. Germline V gene data show CDR1 as SGHVS and CDR2 as FNYEAQ. CDR3 loop: CASSPYNAGGDGYTF. CDR3 bases: TGTGCCAGCAGCCCTTACAACGCAGGGGGCGATGGCTACACCTTC.

This chain connects TRBV5-6 to TRBJ2-5; 7 bases align to TRBD1. CDR1 and CDR2 from the germline V gene are SGHDT and YYEEEE. The CDR3 is 17 amino acids. V shed 3 bases and J 1 base; nucleotides not matched to a gene: 12. CDR3 in DNA: TGTGCCAGCAGCTATCTAAAGTACAGGGGAATCCAAGAGACCCAGTACTTC. This translates into CASSYLKYRGIQETQYF.

The CDR3 DNA reads as TGTGCCAGCAGCTTAAGAGGGAGTGGTGAGCAGTTCTTC. Translated: CASSLRGSGEQFF. The rearrangement links TRBV7-3 to TRBJ2-1, with D maybe TRBD2 (5 bases). Germline CDR1 is SGHTA and CDR2 is FQGTGA. This CDR3 has 13 amino acids. Deletions cut 1 base from V and 9 bases from J, with 10 bases between. Full variable domain (rest looked up from reference TRBV7-3 and TRBJ2-1): GAGVSQTPSNKVTEKGKYVELRCDPISGHTALYWYRQSLGQGPEFLIYFQGTGAADDSGLPNDRFFAVRPEGSVSTLKIQRTERGDSAVYLCASSLRGSGEQFFGPGTRLTVL.

This clonotype was counted between two and nine times. V is TRBV5-1 and J is TRBJ1-1; 8 bases match TRBD1. V gave up 5 bases and J gave up 5 bases; unmatched junction bases: 5. The CDR3 consists of 13 residues. The germline gives CDR1 SGHRS, CDR2 YFSETQ. The CDR3 is CASRGNRGTEAFF. The CDR3 DNA is TGCGCCAGCAGGGGAAACAGGGGGACTGAAGCTTTCTTT.

This sequence joins TRBV27 and TRBJ2-7; D possibly corresponds to TRBD2 (5 bases). Germline values: CDR1 MNHEY, CDR2 SMNVEV (reference sequence). CDR3 length: 12 amino acids. Between the trimmed V and J ends, which lost 5 bases and 5 bases, there was a span of 10 bases. The chain's CDR3 is CASSPAGDEQYF. The CDR3 nucleotides read TGTGCCAGCAGTCCGGCCGGGGACGAGCAGTACTTC.

This clonotype occurred many times. The J gene is TRBJ1-3, the V gene TRBV10-3; weak D call: TRBD1 (5 bases). Germline V gives CDR1 ENHRY, CDR2 SYGVKD. With 3 bases removed from V and 0 bases from J, the gap between germline ends came to 15 bases. CDR3 length equals 17 residues. The CDR3 DNA sequence: TGTGCCATCAGTGAAGACGACAGCTATCTCTCTGGAAACACCATATATTTT. As protein: CAISEDDSYLSGNTIYF.

This clonotype was seen a handful of times. Here the CDR3 reads CASTPGAFYEQYF. The CDR3 nucleotides are TGTGCCAGCACCCCAGGGGCGTTCTACGAGCAGTACTTC. V gene TRBV6-2 or TRBV6-3 combines with J gene TRBJ2-7; possibly TRBD1 for D (6 bases). The CDR3 totals 13 residues. The germline V gene has CDR1 MNHEY and CDR2 SVGEGT. Trimming took 7 bases from V and 3 from J, leaving 13 bases between them.

This clonotype occurred a few times. This may arise from a read error, as a much more abundant clone is one base away. The chain combines TRBV6-2 or TRBV6-3 with TRBJ2-7, with 9 bases matching TRBD2. Germline V lookup: CDR1 MNHEY, CDR2 SVGEGT. This CDR3 spans 14 amino acids. CDR3 residues: CARSYRLAGHEQYF. CDR3 sequence (DNA): TGTGCCAGGAGTTACAGGCTAGCGGGACACGAGCAGTACTTC.

This clonotype was detected ten times or more. The chain employs TRBV7-2 and TRBJ2-1; no clear D. The V gene's germline CDR1 is SGHTA and CDR2 FQGNSA. The CDR3 has 14 residues. The V gene lost 1 base and the J gene lost 9 bases, with 13 bases spanning the gap. The CDR3 DNA reads as TGTGCCAGCAGCTTAGTGGGTCTAGGGATTGAGCAGTTCTTC. It specifies CASSLVGLGIEQFF.

In this sample, this clonotype turned up many times. J is TRBJ2-1 and V is TRBV28; D might be TRBD2 (5 bases). The CDR3 consists of 13 residues. Trimming removed 3 bases at V and 6 bases at J, with 9 bases between. Per the germline V gene, CDR1 is MDHEN and CDR2 is SYDVKM. CDR3: CASSFDEGNEQFF. The CDR3 DNA reads TGTGCCAGCAGTTTCGATGAGGGCAATGAGCAGTTCTTC.

This clonotype was picked up many times. The chain is built from TRBV30 and TRBJ2-7; D not resolved. CDR1 and CDR2 (germline): GTSNPN, SVGIG (reference sequence). With 2 bases removed from V and 2 bases from J, the gap between germline ends came to 13 bases. The CDR3 extends over 14 amino acids. The CDR3 DNA follows: TGTGCCTGGAGTAGAACTTATCCGACCTACGAGCAGTACTTC. Its translation: CAWSRTYPTYEQYF.